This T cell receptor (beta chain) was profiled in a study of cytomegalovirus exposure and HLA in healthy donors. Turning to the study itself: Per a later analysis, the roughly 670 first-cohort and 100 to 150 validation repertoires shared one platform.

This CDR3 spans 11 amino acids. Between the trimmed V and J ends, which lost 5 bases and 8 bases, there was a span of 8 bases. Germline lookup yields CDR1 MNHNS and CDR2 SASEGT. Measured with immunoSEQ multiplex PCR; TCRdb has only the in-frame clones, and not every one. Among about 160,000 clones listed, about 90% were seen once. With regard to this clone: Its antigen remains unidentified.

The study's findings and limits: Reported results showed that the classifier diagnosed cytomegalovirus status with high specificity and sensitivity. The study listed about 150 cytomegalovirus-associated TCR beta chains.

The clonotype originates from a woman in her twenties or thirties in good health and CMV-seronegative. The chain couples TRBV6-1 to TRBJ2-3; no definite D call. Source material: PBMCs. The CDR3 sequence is CASSHGLTQYF. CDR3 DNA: TGTGCCAGCAGTCATGGGCTTACGCAGTATTTT.